The 2 T cell receptor beta chains presented below share a single source sample, sequenced in a study of blood T cell repertoires in COVID-19. TCRdb keeps only in-frame clones here, not all; method: immunoSEQ multiplex PCR. Counted here are about 240,000 clones, around 90% occurring once; the ten biggest clones make up just over 7%. The sequenced sample consisted of peripheral blood. The receptor source for this set is a man between 60 and 75 years old who had recovered from COVID-19.

The chain carries TRBV9 and TRBJ1-3; D remains unclear. Germline CDR1 reads SGDLS; CDR2 reads YYNGEE. Trimming pared 4 bases from V and 4 bases from J, leaving 15 bases between. The CDR3 covers 15 residues. In DNA form, the CDR3 reads TGTGCCAGCAGCTTCAACGGTGAACCGGGAAACACCATATATTTT. It is translated as CASSFNGEPGNTIYF.

The rearrangement uses TRBV29-1 and TRBJ2-2; 9 nucleotides line up with TRBD2. This CDR3 is 15 amino acids long. V was clipped by 7 bases and J by 1 base; unmatched bases: 7. Germline V gene lookup returns CDR1 SQVTM and CDR2 ANQGSEA. CDR3 in DNA: TGCAGCGCAGTAGCGGGGGCCTTGAACACCGGGGAGCTGTTTTTT. This translates into CSAVAGALNTGELFF.